This note documents a single T cell receptor beta chain sequence. What it binds is unknown. Data came from immunoSEQ multiplex PCR; TCRdb stores just in-frame clones and leaves some out. The sample has about 680,000 clones; 80% to 90% are singletons. This entry comes from a study of Ad26.COV2.S vaccination and SARS-CoV-2 variants. Study in general: Intramuscular Ad26.COV2.S at 5x10^10 or 1x10^11 viral particles. Study-wide results and caveats: TCR breadth and depth analyses may have underestimated total T cell responses.

This CDR3 region has 11 residues. Per the germline V gene, CDR1 is SNHLY and CDR2 is FYNNEI. The V end was cut by 5 bases, the J end by 10 bases, with 11 bases between. The sample's treatment: 19 received Ad26.COV2.S at low or high dose, single or two shots; 5 received placebo; per-sample allocation not given. Vaccine and placebo recipients were sampled on day 63 after the first injection. An Ad26 vector that expressed Wuhan-strain SARS-CoV-2 spike constituted the vaccine. V and J are TRBV2 and TRBJ2-5; D call uncertain. The TCR sequence derives from a person between 18 and 65 years old who received the Ad26.COV2.S COVID-19 vaccine or a placebo. The specimen was peripheral blood, collected in a trial of Ad26.COV2.S vaccine versus placebo. Here the CDR3 reads CASSSDSLQYF. DNA of the CDR3: TGTGCCAGCAGTTCCGATAGCCTCCAGTACTTC.